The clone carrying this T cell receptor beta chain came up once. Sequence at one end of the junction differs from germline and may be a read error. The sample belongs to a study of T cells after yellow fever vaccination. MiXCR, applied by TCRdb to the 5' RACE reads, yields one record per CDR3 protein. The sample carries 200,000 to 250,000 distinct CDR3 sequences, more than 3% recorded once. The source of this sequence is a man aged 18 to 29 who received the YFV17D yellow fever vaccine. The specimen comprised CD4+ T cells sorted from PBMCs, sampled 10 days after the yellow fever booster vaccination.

For the CDR3, the DNA is TGTGCTAGCAGCTTAGGACTAGCGGGGGGTGGAGATACGCAGTATTTT. This gives the protein CASSLGLAGGGDTQYF. The V gene is TRBV7-7, the J gene TRBJ2-3, with 14 bases matching TRBD2. Germline values: CDR1 SSHAT, CDR2 FNYEAQ (reference sequence). The CDR3 sequence is 16 residues long.